One and the same sample provided the 26 T cell receptor beta chains below, sequenced in a study of CD8 T cells in Susac syndrome. Random hexamers were used to reverse transcribe an amount of about 0.45 to 1 ug RNA. TCRdb reanalysed the immunoSEQ multiplex PCR reads using MiXCR and keeps one entry per CDR3 protein. The table lists over 150,000 distinct CDR3 sequences, 93% of them singletons, with roughly 0.1% in the top ten. What was sequenced was CD4+ T cells from PBMCs. These receptors all come from a human donor with multiple sclerosis.

The chain combines TRBV28 with TRBJ1-2; no firm D call. The CDR3 runs to 12 residues. Per germline, CDR1 MDHEN and CDR2 SYDVKM. Trimming pared 2 bases from V and 2 bases from J, leaving 3 bases between. CDR3 coding DNA: TGTGCCAGCAGTTTAAAGAACTATGGCTACACCTTC. Protein sequence: CASSLKNYGYTF.

The rearrangement joins TRBV12-3 or TRBV12-4 to TRBJ2-7, with a weak D call TRBD1 (5 bases). This CDR3 region has 14 residues. V was pared by 1 base and J by 3 bases, with 10 bases between. In DNA, the CDR3 is TGTGCCAGCAGTTTAGGGTGGGGCAGCTACGAGCAGTACTTC. Residues: CASSLGWGSYEQYF.

The chain is built from TRBV24-1 and TRBJ1-2; TRBD1 matches at 12 bases. The CDR3 is 14 residues long. The V segment lost 7 bases and the J segment 7 bases; nucleotides outside the gene matches: 6. The germline gives CDR1 KGHDR, CDR2 SFDVKD. The CDR3 sequence is CATSGTGGVGGYTF. Written as DNA, the CDR3 is TGTGCCACCAGCGGGACAGGGGGCGTTGGTGGCTACACCTTC.

The chain combines TRBV9 with TRBJ2-3; D not resolved. CDR3 size: 13 residues. Germline loops: CDR1 SGDLS, CDR2 YYNGEE. V shed 3 bases and J shed 4 bases, with 9 bases lying between them. The chain's CDR3 is CASSDPYSDTQYF. Written as DNA, the CDR3 is TGTGCCAGCAGCGATCCTTACTCAGATACGCAGTATTTT.

V and J are TRBV18 and TRBJ1-4; D remains ambiguous. V was cut by 5 bases and J by 4 bases, with 11 bases left in between. CDR1 is KGHSH and CDR2 is LQKENI in the germline V gene. This CDR3 contains 14 residues. CDR3 nucleotides: TGTGCCAGCTCAATGGACCGGTTTAATGAAAAACTGTTTTTT. Its translation: CASSMDRFNEKLFF.

The chain links TRBV30 to TRBJ2-2; D is undetermined. Trimming took off 6 bases at V and 2 bases at J, with 13 bases between the two ends. In germline, CDR1 is GTSNPN, CDR2 SVGIG (reference sequence). The CDR3 length is 14 residues. DNA for the CDR3: TGTGCCTGCCCCGACACGGTTAACACCGGGGAGCTGTTTTTT. Protein: CACPDTVNTGELFF.

The rearrangement links TRBV20-1 to TRBJ2-7, with 7 bases that match TRBD1. CDR1 DFQATT and CDR2 SNEGSKA come from the germline V gene (reference sequence). V trimming: 6 bases; J trimming: 2 bases; junction bases outside the gene matches: 7. The CDR3 totals 13 residues. This chain's CDR3 is CSAPGQYAYEQYF. For the CDR3, the DNA is TGCAGTGCGCCGGGACAGTACGCCTACGAGCAGTACTTC.

This clonotype was seen a single time. The gene calls are TRBV18 and TRBJ2-7; 8 nucleotides agree with TRBD2. V dropped 3 bases and J dropped 7; count of bases not matched to a gene: 5. This CDR3 is 13 amino acids long. Germline assignment: CDR1 KGHSH and CDR2 LQKENI. CDR3 nucleotides: TGTGCCAGCTCACCCGGGACTAGTGGTGAGCAGTACTTC. Translated: CASSPGTSGEQYF.

The V and J genes are TRBV3-1 and TRBJ2-2; D is perhaps TRBD2 (6 bases). There are 16 residues in the CDR3. The V end lost 1 base, the J end lost 3 bases, and 12 bases lay between the germline ends. The germline V gene encodes CDR1 LGHDT and CDR2 YNNKEL (reference sequence). This chain's CDR3 is CASSQGGSGDTGELFF. The CDR3 DNA follows: TGTGCCAGCAGCCAAGGGGGTAGCGGTGACACCGGGGAGCTGTTTTTT.

This clonotype came up a few times. The chain employs TRBV6-5 and TRBJ2-5; D remains ambiguous. Trimming left V 0 bases short and J 1 base short, with 9 bases between. Germline loops: CDR1 MNHEY, CDR2 SVGAGI. The CDR3 is 15 amino acids. The CDR3 reads CASSYSIHPQETQYF. The DNA for the CDR3 is TGTGCCAGCAGTTACTCCATCCACCCCCAAGAGACCCAGTACTTC.

The rearrangement joins TRBV10-3 to TRBJ1-1; 9 positions agree with TRBD1. Germline CDR1 reads ENHRY; CDR2 reads SYGVKD. The CDR3 extends over 14 amino acids. V lost 11 bases and J lost 2; bases outside the gene matches: 9. CDR3 DNA sequence: TGTGCCGCAGGGACAGGGCTCACCAACACTGAAGCTTTCTTT. Amino acid sequence: CAAGTGLTNTEAFF.

The chain is built from TRBV19 and TRBJ2-6; D uncertain. Germline V gene data show CDR1 as LNHDA and CDR2 as SQIVND (reference sequence). The CDR3 length is 15 residues. V was cut by 0 bases and J by 0 bases, with 3 bases left in between. CDR3 sequence: CASSIEVSGANVLTF. Written as DNA, the CDR3 is TGTGCCAGTAGTATAGAGGTCTCTGGGGCCAACGTCCTGACTTTC.

The chain joins TRBV6-1 to TRBJ2-3; TRBD2 is a possible D gene (7 bases). CDR1 is MNHNS, CDR2 SASEGT, per germline. The CDR3 runs to 19 residues. With 6 bases removed from V and 0 bases from J, the gap between germline ends came to 25 bases. CDR3 in amino acids: CASRKESGGGQTSTDTQYF. In DNA, the CDR3 is TGTGCCAGCAGGAAAGAGTCTGGCGGGGGCCAGACTAGCACAGATACGCAGTATTTT.

The rearrangement uses TRBV18 and TRBJ1-2, with 7 nucleotides matching TRBD1. V lost 6 bases and J lost 3; bases outside the gene matches: 7. The V gene's germline CDR1 is KGHSH and CDR2 LQKENI. The CDR3 sequence is 14 residues long. Written as DNA, the CDR3 is TGTGCCAGCTCCCCATATACAGGGGACTATGGCTACACCTTC. It encodes CASSPYTGDYGYTF.

V and J are TRBV20-1 and TRBJ1-3; D may be TRBD1 (6 bases). From germline, CDR1 is DFQATT and CDR2 SNEGSKA (reference sequence). The CDR3 has 15 residues. V lost 1 base to trimming and J lost 4 bases, with 14 bases between them. The CDR3 coding sequence is TGCAGTGCTAGAGGGGTGAACAGGGCCGGAAACACCATATATTTT. Amino acid sequence: CSARGVNRAGNTIYF.

The chain couples TRBV29-1 to TRBJ1-1, with a possible D match to TRBD1 (5 bases). The V end lost 4 bases, the J end lost 2 bases, and 20 bases lay between the germline ends. CDR1 and CDR2 (germline): SQVTM, ANQGSEA. CDR3 length: 16 residues. CDR3 residues: CSVGFRGVEVNTEAFF. In nucleotides, the CDR3 is TGCAGCGTTGGGTTTAGGGGTGTTGAGGTAAACACTGAAGCTTTCTTT.

The genes are TRBV6-1 and TRBJ2-5; 12 bases agree with TRBD2. Trimming cost V 7 bases and J 1 base; bases outside gene matches: 7. The CDR3 has 16 residues. Germline V gene sequence: CDR1 MNHNS, CDR2 SASEGT. The CDR3 bases are TGTGCCAGCACCAGAACGACTAGCGGGGGCCAAGAGACCCAGTACTTC. Its translation: CASTRTTSGGQETQYF.

This clonotype came up once. V is TRBV20-1 and J is TRBJ1-2, with D possibly TRBD1 on 5 matching bases. Germline loops: CDR1 DFQATT, CDR2 SNEGSKA (reference sequence). The CDR3 loop spans 15 amino acids. V lost 5 bases and J 2 bases, leaving 18 bases between the germline ends. The CDR3 DNA reads as TGCAGTGCTGGGGACCCAAGGGAAGGGAACTATGGCTACACCTTC. Translated: CSAGDPREGNYGYTF.

V gene TRBV20-1 combines with J gene TRBJ2-2; D gene unclear. This CDR3 spans 12 amino acids. Trimming removed 2 bases at V and 6 bases at J, with 7 bases between. Germline assignment: CDR1 DFQATT and CDR2 SNEGSKA (reference sequence). CDR3 protein: CSARRPAGELFF. CDR3 DNA sequence: TGCAGTGCTAGAAGGCCAGCCGGGGAGCTGTTTTTT.

The chain uses TRBV6-1 and TRBJ2-7; D gene unclear. The ends were cut back, 2 bases at V and 2 bases at J, with 1 base in the middle. The CDR3 has 11 amino acids. Looked up from germline, CDR1 is MNHNS and CDR2 is SASEGT. CDR3 amino acids: CASSEPYEQYF. CDR3 coding DNA: TGTGCCAGCAGTGAACCCTACGAGCAGTACTTC.

This clonotype came up once. The chain has TRBV5-6 and TRBJ1-2, with 8 bases lining up with TRBD1. V lost 4 bases to trimming and J lost 8 bases; unmatched junction nucleotides: 1. Germline loops: CDR1 SGHDT, CDR2 YYEEEE. CDR3 size: 11 residues. CDR3 in DNA: TGTGCCAGCAGCCGGACAGGGGGCTACACCTTC. Amino acids: CASSRTGGYTF.

The V call is TRBV24-1, the J call TRBJ1-5; D gene unclear. V shed 3 bases and J shed 5 bases, with 13 bases lying between them. The CDR3 spans 15 residues. In germline, CDR1 is KGHDR, CDR2 SFDVKD. CDR3 DNA: TGTGCCACCAGTGATCCCGGGCAGCCCCATCAGCCCCAGCATTTT. Encoded protein: CATSDPGQPHQPQHF.

The rearrangement links TRBV4-3 to TRBJ2-5; 10 positions match TRBD1. Germline V gives CDR1 LGHNA, CDR2 YSLEER. This CDR3 contains 15 residues. J lost 4 bases, V lost 5 bases, and 7 bases had no gene match. The CDR3 DNA sequence: TGCGCCAGCAGCGCCGGGACAGGGGTACGAGAGACCCAGTACTTC. It codes for CASSAGTGVRETQYF.

The chain recombines TRBV5-1 with TRBJ1-1; D unclear. Trimming shortened V by 5 bases and J by 5 bases, and 7 bases separated the two germline ends. This CDR3 has 11 residues. Germline loops: CDR1 SGHRS, CDR2 YFSETQ. Here the CDR3 DNA reads TGCGCCAGCAGTGGAAGGACTGAAGCTTTCTTT. It yields the protein CASSGRTEAFF.

The chain has TRBV2 and TRBJ1-2; 8 positions agree with TRBD1. Trimming cost V 6 bases and J 7 bases; bases outside gene matches: 7. Germline-derived CDR1 and CDR2 are SNHLY and FYNNEI. This CDR3 has 13 amino acids. Here the CDR3 DNA reads TGTGCCAGCAGGGCCGACAGGGGTGGTGGCTACACCTTC. Amino acids: CASRADRGGGYTF.

The gene calls are TRBV2 and TRBJ2-4, with 10 bases matching TRBD1. CDR1 and CDR2 (germline): SNHLY, FYNNEI. The CDR3 sequence is 13 residues long. V dropped 4 bases and J dropped 14; count of bases not matched to a gene: 8. The CDR3 DNA follows: TGTGCCAGCAGTGGGGAGGACAGGGGGAATAAGTACTTC. Translation: CASSGEDRGNKYF.